This entry describes one TCR beta chain. This specimen belongs to a study of T cell responses to AZD1222 COVID-19 vaccine. Sequencing used immunoSEQ multiplex PCR; TCRdb keeps in-frame clones, though not all of them. The repertoire holds approximately 150,000 clones, with roughly nine tenths as singletons. The germline gives CDR1 SNHLY, CDR2 FYNNEI. This CDR3 spans 16 amino acids. J gave up 4 bases and V 4 bases, and 11 bases lay outside the gene matches. The clonotype originates from an adult in good health. This chain joins TRBV2 and TRBJ1-2; 8 bases match TRBD1. The sequencing used peripheral blood, collected on day 0 of AZD1222 vaccination. The DNA for the CDR3 is TGTGCCAGCAGTGCCTTGGCGGCAGGGGGCCTCTATGGCTACACCTTC. This sequence encodes CASSALAAGGLYGYTF.